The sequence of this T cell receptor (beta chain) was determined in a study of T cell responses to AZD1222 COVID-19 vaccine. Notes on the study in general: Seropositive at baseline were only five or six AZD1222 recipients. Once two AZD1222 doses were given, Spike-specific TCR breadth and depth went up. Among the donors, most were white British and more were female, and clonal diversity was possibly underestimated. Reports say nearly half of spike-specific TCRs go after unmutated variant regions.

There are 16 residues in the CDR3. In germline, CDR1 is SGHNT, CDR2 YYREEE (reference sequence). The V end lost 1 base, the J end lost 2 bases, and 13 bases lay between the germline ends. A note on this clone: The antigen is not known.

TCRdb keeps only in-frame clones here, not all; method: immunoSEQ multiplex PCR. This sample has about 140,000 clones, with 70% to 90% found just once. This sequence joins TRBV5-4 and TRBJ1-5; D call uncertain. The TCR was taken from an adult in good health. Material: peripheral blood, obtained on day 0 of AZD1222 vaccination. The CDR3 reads CASSLWGFEGNQPQHF. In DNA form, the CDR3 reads TGTGCCAGCAGCTTGTGGGGATTCGAAGGCAATCAGCCCCAGCATTTT.